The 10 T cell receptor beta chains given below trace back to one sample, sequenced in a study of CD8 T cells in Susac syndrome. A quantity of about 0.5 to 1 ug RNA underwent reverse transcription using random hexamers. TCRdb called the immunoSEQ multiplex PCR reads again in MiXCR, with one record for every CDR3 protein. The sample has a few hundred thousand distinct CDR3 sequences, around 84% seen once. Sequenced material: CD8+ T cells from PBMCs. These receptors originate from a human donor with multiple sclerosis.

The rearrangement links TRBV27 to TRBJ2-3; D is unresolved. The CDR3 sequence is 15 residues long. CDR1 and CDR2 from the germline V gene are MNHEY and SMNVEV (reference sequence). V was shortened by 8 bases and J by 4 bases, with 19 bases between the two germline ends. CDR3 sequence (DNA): TGTGCCAGCCTCTCGCTCACCGGGTCCTCAGATACGCAGTATTTT. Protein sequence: CASLSLTGSSDTQYF.

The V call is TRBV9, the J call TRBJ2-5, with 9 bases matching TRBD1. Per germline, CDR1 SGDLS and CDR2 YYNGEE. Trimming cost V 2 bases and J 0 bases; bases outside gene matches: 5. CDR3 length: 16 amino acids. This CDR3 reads CASSVGTGTHQETQYF. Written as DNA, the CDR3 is TGTGCCAGCAGCGTCGGGACAGGGACGCACCAAGAGACCCAGTACTTC.

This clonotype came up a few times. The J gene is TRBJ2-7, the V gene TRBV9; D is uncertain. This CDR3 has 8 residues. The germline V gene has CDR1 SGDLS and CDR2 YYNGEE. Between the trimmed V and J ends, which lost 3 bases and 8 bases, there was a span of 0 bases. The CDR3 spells CASSEQYF. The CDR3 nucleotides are TGTGCCAGCAGCGAGCAGTACTTC.

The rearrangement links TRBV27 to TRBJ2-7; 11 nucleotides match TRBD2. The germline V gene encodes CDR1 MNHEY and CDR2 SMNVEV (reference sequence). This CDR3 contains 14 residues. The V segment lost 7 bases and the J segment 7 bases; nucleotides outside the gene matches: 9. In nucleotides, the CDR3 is TGTGCCAGCATGATAGCGGGAGGGCCGGAGGAGCAGTACTTC. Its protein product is CASMIAGGPEEQYF.

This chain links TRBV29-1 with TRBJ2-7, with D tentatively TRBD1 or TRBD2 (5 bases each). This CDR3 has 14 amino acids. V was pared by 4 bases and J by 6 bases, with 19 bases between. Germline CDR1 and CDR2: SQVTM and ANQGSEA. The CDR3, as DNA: TGCAGCGTTGGGGATGGAGAGGGGAAAACCGAGCAGTACTTC. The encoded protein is CSVGDGEGKTEQYF.

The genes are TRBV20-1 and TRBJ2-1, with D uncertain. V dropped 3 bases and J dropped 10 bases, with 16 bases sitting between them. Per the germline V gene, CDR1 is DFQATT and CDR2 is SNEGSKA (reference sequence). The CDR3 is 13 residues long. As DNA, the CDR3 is TGCAGTGCTAGCGGGCCCTATCAGTGGGAGCAGTTCTTC. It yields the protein CSASGPYQWEQFF.

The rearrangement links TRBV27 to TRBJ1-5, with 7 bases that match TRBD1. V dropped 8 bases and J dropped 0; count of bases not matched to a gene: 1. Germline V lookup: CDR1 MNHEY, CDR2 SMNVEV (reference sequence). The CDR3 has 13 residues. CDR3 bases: TGTGCCAGCGGGACAGATAGCAATCAGCCCCAGCATTTT. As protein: CASGTDSNQPQHF.

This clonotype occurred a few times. CDR3 protein: CASRRDVYGYTF. Here the CDR3 DNA reads TGTGCCAGCCGCCGGGACGTCTATGGCTACACCTTC. The J gene is TRBJ1-2, the V gene TRBV6-1; D might be TRBD1 (5 bases). The CDR3 runs to 12 residues. V was shortened by 8 bases and J by 4 bases, with 11 bases between the two germline ends. Germline assignment: CDR1 MNHNS and CDR2 SASEGT.

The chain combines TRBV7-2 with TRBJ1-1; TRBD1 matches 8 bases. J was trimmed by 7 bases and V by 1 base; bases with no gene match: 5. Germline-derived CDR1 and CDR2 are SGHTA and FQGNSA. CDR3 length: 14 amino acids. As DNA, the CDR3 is TGTGCCAGCAGCTTAGAAAGCAGGGGGCATGAAGCTTTCTTT. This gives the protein CASSLESRGHEAFF.

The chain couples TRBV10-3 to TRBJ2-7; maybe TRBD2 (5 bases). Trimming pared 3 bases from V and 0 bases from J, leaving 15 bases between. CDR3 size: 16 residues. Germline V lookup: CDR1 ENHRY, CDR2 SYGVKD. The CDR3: CAISEVAIHLSYEQYF. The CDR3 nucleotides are TGTGCCATCAGTGAAGTAGCGATCCACCTCTCCTACGAGCAGTACTTC.